Presented here are 32 T cell receptor beta chains from one specimen sequenced in a study of blood T cell repertoires in COVID-19. Sequencing used immunoSEQ multiplex PCR; TCRdb keeps in-frame clones, though not all of them. Of hundreds of thousands of clones in the sample, about 83% were seen once. Sequenced material: PBMCs or T cells enriched from blood (not recorded which). The receptors derive from a woman aged 40-49 years who had recovered from COVID-19.

This clone appeared a single time. The chain joins TRBV14 to TRBJ1-2, with D perhaps matching TRBD1 (5 bases). V shed 0 bases and J shed 4 bases, with 9 bases lying between them. The CDR3 contains 14 residues. The germline V gene has CDR1 SGHDN and CDR2 FVKESK. The CDR3 loop is CASSQDLGPYGYTF. In nucleotides, the CDR3 is TGTGCCAGCAGCCAAGATTTGGGGCCCTATGGCTACACCTTC. The full variable domain, its missing parts supplied by reference TRBV14 and TRBJ1-2, is EAGVTQFPSHSVIEKGQTVTLRCDPISGHDNLYWYRRVMGKEIKFLLHFVKESKQDESGMPNNRFLAERTGGTYSTLKVQPAELEDSGVYFCASSQDLGPYGYTFGSGTRLTVV.

The chain combines TRBV7-2 with TRBJ1-2; unclear D gene. The ends were cut back, 5 bases at V and 5 bases at J, with 18 bases in the middle. Germline V gene data show CDR1 as SGHTA and CDR2 as FQGNSA. CDR3 length: 15 amino acids. For the CDR3, the DNA is TGTGCCAGCAGCCCAAGGGAGCGGGGAGGATATGGCTACACCTTC. This sequence encodes CASSPRERGGYGYTF.

V usage is TRBV11-2 and J usage is TRBJ2-1, with 12 bases fitting TRBD2. The junction had 9 bases not matched to a gene; V was cut back by 6 bases and J by 6 bases. CDR1 is SGHAT, CDR2 FQNNGV, per germline. This CDR3 is 16 amino acids long. CDR3 region: CASRSELAGGPNEQFF. Written as DNA, the CDR3 is TGTGCCAGCAGATCCGAGCTAGCGGGAGGGCCCAATGAGCAGTTCTTC.

The chain combines TRBV19 with TRBJ1-4; no reliable D call. Germline loops: CDR1 LNHDA, CDR2 SQIVND (reference sequence). The CDR3 has 16 residues. V lost 2 bases, J lost 0 bases, and 10 bases lay in between. CDR3 bases: TGTGCCAGTAGTATATCGAGCGGAACAACTAATGAAAAACTGTTTTTT. Translated: CASSISSGTTNEKLFF.

The chain employs TRBV7-9 and TRBJ1-1; 7 positions agree with TRBD1. Germline trimming cut 1 base from V and 2 bases from J; bases unmatched to any gene: 1. Germline V gene data show CDR1 as SEHNR and CDR2 as FQNEAQ (reference sequence). There are 14 residues in the CDR3. The CDR3 spells CASSLGDSNTEAFF. CDR3 in DNA: TGTGCCAGCAGCTTAGGGGACAGTAACACTGAAGCTTTCTTT.

V usage is TRBV7-2 and J usage is TRBJ1-1; weak D call: TRBD1 (5 bases). The germline V gene encodes CDR1 SGHTA and CDR2 FQGNSA. V dropped 5 bases and J dropped 1 base, with 11 bases sitting between them. CDR3 size: 14 residues. The DNA of the CDR3 is TGTGCCAGCAGCCTACAGGTTGCGAACACTGAAGCTTTCTTT. Its translation: CASSLQVANTEAFF.

This chain uses TRBV16 with TRBJ2-3, with 14 positions matching TRBD2. V trimming: 0 bases; J trimming: 5 bases; junction bases outside the gene matches: 4. This CDR3 is built from 17 residues. Germline loops: CDR1 KGHSY, CDR2 FQNENV. The CDR3 loop reads CASSQSGLAGVKDTQYF. In DNA, the CDR3 is TGTGCCAGCAGCCAATCGGGACTAGCGGGAGTCAAAGATACGCAGTATTTT.

The V and J genes are TRBV6-5 and TRBJ2-7; TRBD2 agrees at 10 bases. Germline lookup yields CDR1 MNHEY and CDR2 SVGAGI. With V trimmed by 3 bases and J by 2 bases, 4 bases remained unmatched. This CDR3 region has 15 residues. CDR3 loop: CASSYLGTSAYEQYF. In nucleotides, the CDR3 is TGTGCCAGCAGTTATCTGGGGACTAGCGCCTACGAGCAGTACTTC.

The rearrangement joins TRBV11-3 to TRBJ2-1; 10 positions match TRBD2. Germline loops: CDR1 SGHNT, CDR2 YENEEA. V lost 0 bases and J lost 7; bases outside the gene matches: 12. The CDR3 has 18 residues. The DNA for the CDR3 is TGTGCCAGCAGCTTAGATCGAGGGCCTAGCGGGAGTGAAAATGAGCAGTTCTTC. Translating it yields CASSLDRGPSGSENEQFF.

The chain has TRBV5-1 and TRBJ1-5; TRBD1 aligns across 7 bases. This CDR3 contains 15 residues. The V and J ends lost 1 base and 3 bases, in that order; junction bases with no gene match: 4. Germline values: CDR1 SGHRS, CDR2 YFSETQ. The CDR3 here is CASSLTGALNQPQHF. The DNA for the CDR3 is TGCGCCAGCAGCTTGACAGGGGCCCTCAATCAGCCCCAGCATTTT.

This chain joins TRBV28 and TRBJ2-7; D perhaps matches TRBD2 (6 bases). CDR1 and CDR2 from the germline V gene are MDHEN and SYDVKM. The CDR3 is 15 residues long. Trimming took off 10 bases at V and 4 bases at J, with 23 bases between the two ends. The CDR3 loop is CATTPGEALSYEQYF. Written as DNA, the CDR3 is TGTGCCACCACCCCGGGGGAGGCCCTTTCATACGAGCAGTACTTC.

The chain employs TRBV21-1 and TRBJ2-1; the table names TRBD2, a call not compared with the DNA. TRBV21-1 is classified as a pseudogene. The CDR3 is 15 residues long. CDR3 in amino acids: CASSKHPGTGNEQFF. CDR3 sequence (DNA): TGTGCCAGCAGCAAGCATCCCGGGACTGGTAATGAGCAGTTCTTC.

The chain carries TRBV2 and TRBJ1-5; D perhaps matches TRBD1 (5 bases). V lost 5 bases and J 5 bases, leaving 7 bases between the germline ends. This CDR3 spans 12 amino acids. Germline-derived CDR1 and CDR2 are SNHLY and FYNNEI. The CDR3 nucleotides are TGTGCCAGCAGTAAACAGGATCAGCCCCAGCATTTT. Its protein is CASSKQDQPQHF.

The V and J genes are TRBV11-3 and TRBJ2-1; D might be TRBD1 (6 bases). The CDR3 totals 15 residues. Germline loops: CDR1 SGHNT, CDR2 YENEEA. V gave up 2 bases and J gave up 2 bases, with 10 bases separating them. CDR3 protein: CASSLRQGTYNEQFF. The CDR3 nucleotides read TGTGCCAGCAGCTTAAGGCAGGGGACCTACAATGAGCAGTTCTTC. Based on the CDR3 plus reference TRBV11-3 and TRBJ2-1, the full variable domain is EAGVVQSPRYKIIEKKQPVAFWCNPISGHNTLYWYLQNLGQGPELLIRYENEEAVDDSQLPKDRFSAERLKGVDSTLKIQPAELGDSAVYLCASSLRQGTYNEQFFGPGTRLTVL.

This chain connects TRBV28 to TRBJ1-2; TRBD1 aligns across 12 bases. In germline, CDR1 is MDHEN, CDR2 SYDVKM. This CDR3 region has 14 residues. Germline trimming cut 6 bases from V and 6 bases from J; bases unmatched to any gene: 5. The CDR3 here is CASSRGTGGNGYTF. As DNA, the CDR3 is TGTGCCAGCAGCCGGGGGACAGGGGGCAATGGCTACACCTTC.

This clone was seen once. This sequence joins TRBV19 and TRBJ1-2, with 8 bases matching TRBD1. Per germline, CDR1 LNHDA and CDR2 SQIVND (reference sequence). The length of the CDR3 is 17 residues. With 9 bases clipped from V and 4 bases from J, the junction kept 19 bases outside the gene matches. This CDR3 is CASATQQTGVRRYGYTF. The CDR3, as DNA: TGTGCCAGCGCAACCCAACAGACAGGGGTGAGACGCTATGGCTACACCTTC. Complete variable domain (other parts from reference TRBV19 and TRBJ1-2): DGGITQSPKYLFRKEGQNVTLSCEQNLNHDAMYWYRQDPGQGLRLIYYSQIVNDFQKGDIAEGYSVSREKKESFPLTVTSAQKNPTAFYLCASATQQTGVRRYGYTFGSGTRLTVV.

The chain combines TRBV19 with TRBJ1-2, with TRBD1 identical over 8 bases. There are 14 residues in the CDR3. From germline, CDR1 is LNHDA and CDR2 SQIVND (reference sequence). J lost 8 bases, V lost 5 bases, and 10 bases had no gene match. CDR3 loop: CASSQGDRRKGYTF. The CDR3 DNA follows: TGTGCCAGTAGTCAGGGGGACAGGAGGAAAGGCTACACCTTC.

V usage is TRBV15 and J usage is TRBJ2-3; 7 nucleotides align to TRBD2. V trimming: 1 base; J trimming: 5 bases; junction bases outside the gene matches: 9. There are 16 residues in the CDR3. Germline loops: CDR1 LNHNV, CDR2 YYDKDF (reference sequence). This chain's CDR3 is CATSRGGGGFGDTQYF. Written as DNA, the CDR3 is TGTGCCACCAGCAGAGGCGGGGGAGGGTTTGGAGATACGCAGTATTTT. Full variable domain (outside the CDR3, taken from reference TRBV15 and TRBJ2-3): DAMVIQNPRYQVTQFGKPVTLSCSQTLNHNVMYWYQQKSSQAPKLLFHYYDKDFNNEADTPDNFQSRRPNTSFCFLDIRSPGLGDTAMYLCATSRGGGGFGDTQYFGPGTRLTVL.

This chain connects TRBV5-4 to TRBJ2-2; TRBD2 aligns across 11 bases. Losses at the gene ends were 7 bases for V and 7 bases for J; bases not matched to a gene: 12. This CDR3 comprises 16 residues. Germline-derived CDR1 and CDR2 are SGHNT and YYREEE (reference sequence). Here the CDR3 reads CASGLTSGARDGELFF. DNA for the CDR3: TGTGCCAGCGGACTGACTAGCGGGGCCCGAGACGGGGAGCTGTTTTTT.

The chain combines TRBV7-8 with TRBJ1-3; unclear D gene. Per the germline V gene, CDR1 is SGHVS and CDR2 is FQNEAQ. V was trimmed by 4 bases and J by 0 bases, leaving 10 bases between them. The CDR3 covers 15 residues. The CDR3 DNA sequence: TGTGCCAGCAGCTCGTCCGGGAGCTCTGGAAACACCATATATTTT. This gives the protein CASSSSGSSGNTIYF.

The J gene is TRBJ2-3, the V gene TRBV6-1; D call uncertain. With 3 bases removed from V and 2 bases from J, the gap between germline ends came to 9 bases. The CDR3 length is 14 residues. Germline V gene data show CDR1 as MNHNS and CDR2 as SASEGT. CDR3 loop: CASSDRVPTDTQYF. The CDR3 DNA reads TGTGCCAGCAGTGACCGGGTTCCCACAGATACGCAGTATTTT.

The gene calls are TRBV11-2 and TRBJ2-1; TRBD2 matches at 9 bases. Per germline, CDR1 SGHAT and CDR2 FQNNGV. With V trimmed by 2 bases and J by 10 bases, 0 bases remained unmatched. The CDR3 loop spans 12 amino acids. The chain's CDR3 is CASSLSGGEQFF. CDR3 coding DNA: TGTGCCAGCAGCTTAAGCGGGGGGGAGCAGTTCTTC. Together with reference TRBV11-2 and TRBJ2-1, the CDR3 gives the full variable domain: EAGVAQSPRYKIIEKRQSVAFWCNPISGHATLYWYQQILGQGPKLLIQFQNNGVVDDSQLPKDRFSAERLKGVDSTLKIQPAKLEDSAVYLCASSLSGGEQFFGPGTRLTVL.

J is TRBJ2-1 and V is TRBV7-3; TRBD2 matches at 11 bases. The germline V gene has CDR1 SGHTA and CDR2 FQGTGA. The CDR3 spans 16 residues. V shed 4 bases, J shed 7 bases, and the junction held 9 bases outside the gene matches. In DNA, the CDR3 is TGTGCCAGCAGCTCCTCTAGCGGGGGGCCCGGAAATGAGCAGTTCTTC. The encoded protein is CASSSSSGGPGNEQFF.

This clone was seen more than once but under ten times. The chain is built from TRBV27 and TRBJ2-3; the match to TRBD1 covers 8 bases. There are 14 residues in the CDR3. The V and J ends lost 4 bases and 6 bases, in that order; junction bases with no gene match: 6. Germline-derived CDR1 and CDR2 are MNHEY and SMNVEV (reference sequence). CDR3 coding DNA: TGTGCCAGCAGTTCCGGACAGGGTTGGGATACGCAGTATTTT. It is translated as CASSSGQGWDTQYF.

V and J are TRBV7-2 and TRBJ1-1, with no clear D. V was cut by 7 bases and J by 11 bases, with 23 bases left in between. Germline assignment: CDR1 SGHTA and CDR2 FQGNSA. This CDR3 is 14 amino acids long. CDR3 sequence: CASTVTISRAGAFF. The CDR3 DNA sequence: TGTGCCAGCACCGTAACTATAAGCCGCGCGGGGGCTTTCTTT. Drawing the rest from reference TRBV7-2 and TRBJ1-1, the complete variable domain is GAGVSQSPSNKVTEKGKDVELRCDPISGHTALYWYRQSLGQGLEFLIYFQGNSAPDKSGLPSDRFSAERTGGSVSTLTIQRTQQEDSAVYLCASTVTISRAGAFFGQGTRLTVV.

This clone was counted once. J is TRBJ2-7 and V is TRBV2; possibly TRBD1 for D (6 bases). V lost 6 bases and J 2 bases, leaving 11 bases between the germline ends. Germline V gene sequence: CDR1 SNHLY, CDR2 FYNNEI. The length of the CDR3 is 13 residues. In DNA, the CDR3 is TGTGCCAGCAGGGACAGTATAACCTACGAGCAGTACTTC. Translating it yields CASRDSITYEQYF.

J is TRBJ1-4 and V is TRBV5-1; TRBD1 matches 7 bases. After removal of 0 bases from V and 5 bases from J, the junction contained 4 bases not matched to a gene. Germline CDR1 SGHRS, CDR2 YFSETQ. This CDR3 region has 15 residues. DNA for the CDR3: TGCGCCAGCAGCTTGGCCGTGACAGGGAATGAAAAACTGTTTTTT. Translating gives CASSLAVTGNEKLFF.

The count of this clone is one. The rearrangement joins TRBV14 to TRBJ2-5, with D possibly TRBD1 on 5 matching bases. Looked up from germline, CDR1 is SGHDN and CDR2 is FVKESK. This CDR3 spans 13 amino acids. V was clipped by 1 base and J by 5 bases, with 8 bases between them. CDR3 amino acids: CASSQGQGETQYF. The CDR3 DNA reads TGTGCCAGCAGCCAAGGGCAGGGTGAGACCCAGTACTTC.

The chain links TRBV19 to TRBJ1-2, with D perhaps TRBD1 (5 bases). Germline CDR1 is LNHDA and CDR2 is SQIVND (reference sequence). Trimming shortened V by 6 bases and J by 4 bases, and 12 bases separated the two germline ends. The CDR3 length is 13 residues. CDR3 coding DNA: TGTGCCAGTAGGCGGGACCAGCGCTATGGCTACACCTTC. This sequence encodes CASRRDQRYGYTF.

V gene TRBV13 combines with J gene TRBJ2-7; no firm D call. The CDR3 sequence is 14 residues long. Per the germline V gene, CDR1 is PRHDT and CDR2 is FYEKMQ (reference sequence). The V end was cut by 1 base, the J end by 0 bases, with 7 bases between. In DNA, the CDR3 is TGTGCCAGCAGCTTAGTGAGGTACTCCTACGAGCAGTACTTC. Protein product: CASSLVRYSYEQYF.

CDR3 loop: CASSSSTIGQGAYGYTF. DNA of the CDR3: TGTGCCAGCAGCTCGAGCACGATTGGACAGGGCGCCTATGGCTACACCTTC. The rearrangement links TRBV7-2 to TRBJ1-2, with TRBD1 matching over 8 bases. There are 17 residues in the CDR3. Germline values: CDR1 SGHTA, CDR2 FQGNSA. Losses at the gene ends were 4 bases for V and 4 bases for J; bases not matched to a gene: 14. Together with reference TRBV7-2 and TRBJ1-2, the CDR3 gives the full variable domain: GAGVSQSPSNKVTEKGKDVELRCDPISGHTALYWYRQSLGQGLEFLIYFQGNSAPDKSGLPSDRFSAERTGGSVSTLTIQRTQQEDSAVYLCASSSSTIGQGAYGYTFGSGTRLTVV.

The V call is TRBV13, the J call TRBJ2-1, with 9 nucleotides matching TRBD2. Germline loops: CDR1 PRHDT, CDR2 FYEKMQ (reference sequence). The CDR3 length is 17 residues. Trimming at V came to 2 bases and at J to 9 bases, leaving 14 bases not matched to a gene. The CDR3: CASSLYSGSPGNGEQFF. The CDR3, as DNA: TGTGCCAGCAGCTTATATAGCGGGAGCCCAGGGAACGGTGAGCAGTTCTTC.